A selection of T cell receptor beta chains follows, all from one sample in a study of T cells after yellow fever vaccination. TCRdb itself ran the 5' RACE reads through MiXCR, one entry per CDR3 protein. The table shows some 300,000 distinct CDR3 sequences, with approximately 8% occurring only once. The sample consisted of CD4+ T cells sorted from PBMCs, taken 5 days after the yellow fever booster vaccination. The receptors derive from a man between 18 and 29 years old who received the YFV17D yellow fever vaccine. Both conserved end residues are part of each CDR3. A D gene is named only where the DNA matches it firmly. Some rows mark clone size as missing; the rest say once, few, many or name a class of expanded clone.

cdr3_nt | cdr3_aa | v_call | clone_size | j_call | d_call
TGTGCCAGCAGCTTTCTTTCGGCGGAAGGAGCTGGAAACACCATATATTTT | CASSFLSAEGAGNTIYF | TRBV7-2 | few | TRBJ1-3 | .
TGTGCCAGCAGCTTAGGCAGGGCCGGGAATTCACCCCTCCACTTT | CASSLGRAGNSPLHF | TRBV7-2 | . | TRBJ1-6 | .
TGTGCCAGCAGCTTCCGTAGCGGGGGGTACAATGAGCAGTTCTTC | CASSFRSGGYNEQFF | TRBV7-6 | many | TRBJ2-1 | TRBD2
TGTGCCAGCAGCCCCCGGACAGGGAGGATCTACGAGCAGTACTTC | CASSPRTGRIYEQYF | TRBV7-9 | . | TRBJ2-7 | TRBD1
TGTGCCACCAGTAGGGCAAGCGGGGGCACAGATACGCAGTATTTT | CATSRASGGTDTQYF | TRBV24-1 | . | TRBJ2-3 | TRBD2
TGCAGTGCTCCCGGGACAGGGACCTCAGATACGCAGTATTTT | CSAPGTGTSDTQYF | TRBV20-1 | . | TRBJ2-3 | TRBD1
TGTGCCAGCAGCAAAACGTGGACTAGCGAGAGTGAGACCCAGTACTTC | CASSKTWTSESETQYF | TRBV11-2 | . | TRBJ2-5 | TRBD2
TGTGCCAGCAGCTTGAAGGGTAGGGGGAACACTGAAGCTTTCTTT | CASSLKGRGNTEAFF | TRBV5-6 | . | TRBJ1-1 | .
TGTGCCAGCAGCTTTAGCCCCAACAACTACGAGCAGTACTTC | CASSFSPNNYEQYF | TRBV9 | . | TRBJ2-7 | .
TGTGCCAGCAGGGAAGCGGGGGGGCCTTCCAATGAGCAGTTCTTC | CASREAGGPSNEQFF | TRBV6-2/TRBV6-3 | few | TRBJ2-1 | TRBD2
TGCGCCAGCAGCTTCCAGAGCGACTCCTACAATGAGCAGTTCTTC | CASSFQSDSYNEQFF | TRBV5-1 | few | TRBJ2-1 | .